The source of this T cell receptor beta chain is a study of T-cell memory formation after mild COVID-19. Study observations and caveats: Shrinking CD4+ clones resided mostly in CM and EM, and CD8+ ones in EMRA. The study found balanced CD4/CD8 in clones contracting day 15 to 85 and a CD4+ lean in later expanders. Detection of some responders pre-infection suggested pre-existing cross-reactive memory T cells participated.

Germline lookup yields CDR1 KGHDR and CDR2 SFDVKD. The germline V and J ends were trimmed by 3 bases and 7 bases, with 10 bases remaining between them. The length of the CDR3 is 13 residues. TCR alpha and TCR beta cDNA libraries with sample barcodes and UMIs came from 5'RACE using constant-segment primers. Each CDR3 protein is one row after TCRdb ran MiXCR on the 5' RACE reads. The sample records under 35,000 distinct CDR3 sequences, around 16% being singletons. Many counts were recorded for this clonotype. Its antigen is as yet unknown. The chain has TRBV24-1 and TRBJ2-3; unclear D gene. The receptor's source is an adult who had mild COVID-19 (a few samples of this study predate the infection). Cell type and time point are not known. Sequenced input: PBMCs or a T cell subset sorted from them (not recorded which). CDR3 DNA sequence: TGTGCCACCAGTGATCCTCCTCCGAATACGCAGTATTTT. It yields the protein CATSDPPPNTQYF.